The present T cell receptor beta chain was sequenced within a study of blood T cell repertoires in COVID-19. Study overall: Researchers got acute and convalescent COVID-19 samples from the United States, Italy and Spain. PBMCs, B-cell-depleted T cells, or T cells provided the cDNA or gDNA that made up the material.

This clone was recorded once. In germline, CDR1 is SQVTM, CDR2 ANQGSEA. CDR3 length: 13 amino acids. Trimming removed 2 bases from V and 5 bases from J; junction bases left unmatched: 3. Original handling: Amplification from reference gene primers served as the basis for estimated nucleated cell counts. Generated by immunoSEQ multiplex PCR, the TCRdb table keeps only in-frame clones and is missing some. D and trimming come from the DNA, and the V and J calls and clone size come from that table. The table shows under 300,000 clones, with about 82% occurring only once. The chain uses TRBV29-1 and TRBJ1-2; 9 nucleotides align to TRBD1. The material sequenced was peripheral blood. This receptor was taken from a man at least 80 years old with acute or convalescent COVID-19. The CDR3, as DNA: TGCAGCGTTGAAACAGGGGGCTATTATGGCTACACCTTC. This sequence encodes CSVETGGYYGYTF. Supplemented by reference TRBV29-1 and TRBJ1-2, the full variable domain reads SAVISQKPSRDICQRGTSLTIQCQVDSQVTMMFWYRQQPGQSLTLIATANQGSEATYESGFVIDKFPISRPNLTFSTLTVSNMSPEDSSIYLCSVETGGYYGYTFGSGTRLTVV.